One sample yielded the 5 T cell receptor beta chains listed below, sequenced in a study of shared clonotypes between healthy human individuals. The data were produced by immunoSEQ multiplex PCR, yet TCRdb's version contains in-frame clones alone and is incomplete. Among roughly 2.2 million clones listed, just over 90% were seen once. Sequenced: naive CD4+ T cells from PBMCs. Described subset: CD45RA+ positively selected. Source of these receptors: a man younger than 35 in good health. Some clones in this sample may be carry-over from other donors' samples.

This chain connects TRBV30 to TRBJ2-1; 12 nucleotides line up with TRBD2. The germline V gene encodes CDR1 GTSNPN and CDR2 SVGIG (reference sequence). V lost 3 bases to trimming and J lost 7 bases; unmatched junction nucleotides: 4. CDR3 length: 14 amino acids. CDR3 nucleotides: TGTGCCTGGAGCCCTAGCGGGAGGGCAAATGAGCAGTTCTTC. Residues: CAWSPSGRANEQFF.

CDR3 amino acids: CASSPITGWAGEQYF. The CDR3 DNA follows: TGTGCCAGCAGCCCCATTACGGGCTGGGCGGGCGAGCAGTACTTC. The J gene is TRBJ2-7, the V gene TRBV11-2; the D gene is possibly TRBD2 (5 bases). The ends were cut back, 5 bases at V and 6 bases at J, with 20 bases in the middle. Germline values: CDR1 SGHAT, CDR2 FQNNGV. CDR3 size: 15 residues. The whole variable domain, remainder taken from reference TRBV11-2 and TRBJ2-7, is EAGVAQSPRYKIIEKRQSVAFWCNPISGHATLYWYQQILGQGPKLLIQFQNNGVVDDSQLPKDRFSAERLKGVDSTLKIQPAKLEDSAVYLCASSPITGWAGEQYFGPGTRLTVT.

The rearrangement links TRBV19 to TRBJ1-5; maybe TRBD1 (5 bases). Looked up from germline, CDR1 is LNHDA and CDR2 is SQIVND (reference sequence). The CDR3 spans 14 residues. Trimming stripped 10 bases from V and 4 bases from J, with 17 bases between. For the CDR3, the DNA is TGTGCCACCTATTCCCTGGGGGATAATCAGCCCCAGCATTTT. Amino acids: CATYSLGDNQPQHF.

The V gene is TRBV7-3, the J gene TRBJ1-5; 11 nucleotides agree with TRBD1. CDR3 length: 15 residues. Per germline, CDR1 SGHTA and CDR2 FQGTGA. With 2 bases clipped from V and 7 bases from J, the junction kept 4 bases outside the gene matches. Here the CDR3 reads CASSLWTGGTQPQHF. CDR3 nucleotide sequence: TGTGCCAGCAGCTTATGGACAGGGGGCACCCAGCCCCAGCATTTT.

The V gene is TRBV28, the J gene TRBJ1-2, with 7 bases aligning to TRBD1. V shed 4 bases and J 7 bases; nucleotides not matched to a gene: 9. The CDR3 consists of 14 residues. Germline V gives CDR1 MDHEN, CDR2 SYDVKM. The CDR3 protein is CASSSTGRLGGYTF. The CDR3 region has the DNA TGTGCCAGCAGTTCGACAGGGAGGCTGGGTGGCTACACCTTC.